The clone carrying this TCR beta chain has more than one count but fewer than ten. Its antigen is currently unknown. The data originate from a study of molecular identifiers for immune sequencing clone quantification. At the level of the study: Within a replicate experiment, RNA obtained from either approximately 20,000 or 100,000 naive CD8 cells was divided into five aliquots, and four of those aliquots were then sequenced. Study-wide findings and caveats: Whereas clones above 20 RNA copies held under 1% of naive-cell molecules, they held over 98% of effector molecules.

Each CDR3 protein gets one entry after TCRdb re-called the PCR reads with MiXCR. The sample holds around 100,000 distinct CDR3 sequences, around 33% seen once. Sorted inputs of roughly 19,000 to 1,100,000 cells, with 10%, 30% or 50% RNA, yielded naive CD8 libraries. CDR1 and CDR2 from the germline V gene are MNHEY and SVGAGI. The CDR3 loop spans 15 amino acids. The trim removed 5 bases at V and 4 bases at J, leaving 6 bases unmatched. The J gene is TRBJ2-3, the V gene TRBV6-5, with 10 bases that match TRBD1. The sequenced sample was naive CD8+ T cells from blood, with Jurkat cell RNA spiked in. The subset here: FACS-sorted CD8+CD4-CCR7+CD45RA+ naive T cells. The clonotype originates from a human donor in good health. Some libraries in this study had Jurkat cell RNA spiked in. The CDR3 reads CASSMGQGIADTQYF. The CDR3 DNA reads as TGTGCCAGCAGTATGGGACAGGGGATTGCAGATACGCAGTATTTT.